The entry below gives a single T cell receptor beta chain sequence along with its context. The antigen remains unidentified. Generated by immunoSEQ multiplex PCR, the TCRdb table keeps only in-frame clones and is missing some. Here the sample spans approximately 82,000 clones, around 74% being singletons. Antigen-specific CD4+ T cell clonotypes were called by their expansion after viral peptide-pool culture in ViraFEST. Upon completion of approximately ten days in culture, CD4+ T cells were isolated. The record originates from a study of vaccination effects on CD4 cells after COVID-19. Material: CD4+ T cells from PBMCs cultured with HCoV-229E spike peptides, obtained before COVID-19 vaccination. The TCR sequence derives from a human donor who received a COVID-19 vaccine.

CDR3 residues: CASSPDRFYTGELFF. The CDR3 region has the DNA TGCGCCAGCAGCCCGGACAGGTTTTACACCGGGGAGCTGTTTTTT. The rearrangement links TRBV5-1 to TRBJ2-2, with 7 nucleotides matching TRBD1. The CDR3 has 15 residues. V shed 4 bases, J shed 3 bases, and the junction held 6 bases outside the gene matches. Germline CDR1 is SGHRS and CDR2 is YFSETQ. Looking up the rest from reference TRBV5-1 and TRBJ2-2 gives the full variable domain: KAGVTQTPRYLIKTRGQQVTLSCSPISGHRSVSWYQQTPGQGLQFLFEYFSETQRNKGNFPGRFSGRQFSNSRSEMNVSTLELGDSALYLCASSPDRFYTGELFFGEGSRLTVL.